The 30 T cell receptor beta chains listed next were all sequenced from one sample in a study of cytomegalovirus exposure and HLA in healthy donors. Amplification used 60 Vbeta primers and 13 Jbeta primers. Profiling relied on immunoSEQ multiplex PCR, and the TCRdb table lists in-frame clones only, not all of them. In total, the table holds around 200,000 clones. Material: PBMCs. The receptor set was obtained from a girl under 10 years old in good health and CMV-seropositive.

The chain joins TRBV28 to TRBJ1-4, with 8 nucleotides matching TRBD1. The CDR3 is 16 residues long. V was clipped by 5 bases and J by 3 bases; unmatched bases: 8. Germline V gene sequence: CDR1 MDHEN, CDR2 SYDVKM. CDR3 coding DNA: TGTGCCAGCAGTCCAGCTCCGGGACAGGCTAATGAAAAACTGTTTTTT. Translating it yields CASSPAPGQANEKLFF.

The J gene is TRBJ2-7, the V gene TRBV10-2; D is perhaps TRBD2 (6 bases). V gave up 6 bases and J gave up 2 bases, with 17 bases separating them. CDR3 length equals 15 residues. Germline V lookup: CDR1 WSHSY, CDR2 SAAADI. This CDR3 is CASRGPGSGPYEQYF. The CDR3 DNA reads as TGCGCCAGCAGGGGGCCGGGTAGCGGCCCCTACGAGCAGTACTTC.

The chain combines TRBV29-1 with TRBJ2-7; TRBD1 might be the D (5 bases). Trimming removed 5 bases at V and 2 bases at J, with 13 bases between. Germline V gives CDR1 SQVTM, CDR2 ANQGSEA. The CDR3 runs 13 residues. The CDR3 is CSVQSFRAYEQYF. In DNA, the CDR3 is TGCAGCGTTCAATCGTTCAGGGCCTACGAGCAGTACTTC.

This rearrangement joins TRBV7-3 to TRBJ2-1; TRBD2 matches at 10 bases. Germline V CDR1 and CDR2: SGHTA, FQGTGA. CDR3 size: 18 residues. J gave up 0 bases and V 4 bases, and 9 bases lay outside the gene matches. The CDR3 DNA is TGTGCCAGCAGCTCAAAAAGCGGGGGGGATAGCTCCTACAATGAGCAGTTCTTC. It encodes CASSSKSGGDSSYNEQFF.

As concerns this clone: Germline is not matched at one junction end, which may reflect a read error. This chain uses TRBV5-1 with TRBJ2-6; D uncertain. CDR1 and CDR2 from the germline V gene are SGHRS and YFSETQ. This CDR3 is built from 16 residues. CDR3: CASRLGESAGANVLTF. CDR3 nucleotides: TGCGCCAGCAGGTTGGGTGAATCAGCTGGGGCCAACGTCCTGACTTTC.

This sequence joins TRBV6-6 and TRBJ2-5; 7 bases match TRBD2. The germline V gene has CDR1 MNHNY and CDR2 SVGAGI (reference sequence). The CDR3 covers 16 residues. V gave up 2 bases and J gave up 3 bases; unmatched junction bases: 9. The CDR3: CASSYPASGREETQYF. CDR3 sequence (DNA): TGTGCCAGCAGTTACCCCGCGAGTGGGAGGGAAGAGACCCAGTACTTC.

The rearrangement uses TRBV5-8 and TRBJ2-1, with 7 bases identical to TRBD2. Germline V gene sequence: CDR1 SGHTS, CDR2 YDEGEE. CDR3 length equals 15 residues. J gave up 2 bases and V 0 bases, and 2 bases lay outside the gene matches. In DNA, the CDR3 is TGTGCCAGCAGCTTGGGGACTAGAGCCTACAATGAGCAGTTCTTC. Its translation is CASSLGTRAYNEQFF. Full variable domain (missing parts from reference TRBV5-8 and TRBJ2-1): EAGVTQSPTHLIKTRGQQATLRCSPISGHTSVYWYQQALGLGLQFLLWYDEGEERNRGNFPPRFSGRQFPNYSSELNVNALELEDSALYLCASSLGTRAYNEQFFGPGTRLTVL.

The gene calls are TRBV5-4 and TRBJ2-7; a possible D gene is TRBD2 (6 bases). Germline V CDR1 and CDR2: SGHNT, YYREEE (reference sequence). The CDR3 is 14 residues long. Trimming left V 2 bases short and J 2 bases short, with 11 bases between. The CDR3 DNA reads as TGTGCCAGCAGCTTACGAGGAGGGGCCTACGAGCAGTACTTC. It specifies CASSLRGGAYEQYF. The full variable domain, in which reference TRBV5-4 and TRBJ2-7 provide the parts outside the CDR3, is ETGVTQSPTHLIKTRGQQVTLRCSSQSGHNTVSWYQQALGQGPQFIFQYYREEENGRGNFPPRFSGLQFPNYSSELNVNALELDDSALYLCASSLRGGAYEQYFGPGTRLTVT.

The chain links TRBV4-2 to TRBJ1-3; 7 bases are a match to TRBD1. V gave up 0 bases and J gave up 4 bases; unmatched junction bases: 0. The CDR3 extends over 14 amino acids. The germline V gene encodes CDR1 LGHNA and CDR2 YNFKEQ. The CDR3 DNA is TGTGCCAGCAGCCAAGAGGACAGGGGAAACACCATATATTTT. It is translated as CASSQEDRGNTIYF.

The chain combines TRBV14 with TRBJ2-2, with 12 bases lining up with TRBD2. V trimming: 5 bases; J trimming: 6 bases; junction bases outside the gene matches: 4. Germline V gene data show CDR1 as SGHDN and CDR2 as FVKESK. This CDR3 has 15 residues. CDR3 region: CASSSRLAGAGELFF. CDR3 coding DNA: TGTGCCAGCAGCTCCCGACTAGCGGGGGCCGGGGAGCTGTTTTTT. Looking up the rest from reference TRBV14 and TRBJ2-2 gives the full variable domain: EAGVTQFPSHSVIEKGQTVTLRCDPISGHDNLYWYRRVMGKEIKFLLHFVKESKQDESGMPNNRFLAERTGGTYSTLKVQPAELEDSGVYFCASSSRLAGAGELFFGEGSRLTVL.

CDR3 in DNA: TGCGCCAGCAGCCAGGCAGATCTTAGCAATCAGCCCCAGCATTTT. This gives the protein CASSQADLSNQPQHF. J is TRBJ1-5 and V is TRBV4-1; no clear D gene. The germline V and J ends were trimmed by 3 bases and 0 bases, with 9 bases remaining between them. The CDR3 contains 15 residues. CDR1 MGHRA and CDR2 YSYEKL come from the germline V gene.

The chain has TRBV27 and TRBJ2-5; D remains ambiguous. The germline V gene encodes CDR1 MNHEY and CDR2 SMNVEV (reference sequence). V lost 6 bases and J lost 4, with 12 bases in between. CDR3 length equals 13 residues. CDR3 DNA: TGTGCCAGCAGGAGAAGTGGGCTAGAGACCCAGTACTTC. Protein sequence: CASRRSGLETQYF.

V gene TRBV18 combines with J gene TRBJ2-6; D is undetermined. V lost 4 bases and J 0 bases, leaving 10 bases between the germline ends. The CDR3 runs 16 residues. The germline V gene has CDR1 KGHSH and CDR2 LQKENI. The CDR3, as DNA: TGTGCCAGCTCACAAACAGCTTCCTCTGGGGCCAACGTCCTGACTTTC. It translates to CASSQTASSGANVLTF.

The genes are TRBV5-1 and TRBJ1-4, with TRBD1 matching over 8 bases. Germline CDR1 and CDR2: SGHRS and YFSETQ. The trim removed 4 bases at V and 8 bases at J, leaving 7 bases unmatched. The CDR3 extends over 14 amino acids. CDR3 in DNA: TGCGCCAGCAGCGAGGACAGGGCTGGGGAAAAACTGTTTTTT. Its translation is CASSEDRAGEKLFF.

The chain joins TRBV7-6 to TRBJ2-7; 9 bases match TRBD1. The CDR3 loop spans 15 amino acids. V lost 2 bases, J lost 6 bases, and 8 bases stayed unmatched. Germline V gene lookup returns CDR1 SGHVS and CDR2 FNYEAQ. The CDR3 bases are TGTGCCAGCAGCTTAACCGGACAGGGGTCGTCCGAGCAGTACTTC. Protein: CASSLTGQGSSEQYF. The full variable domain, rest sourced from reference TRBV7-6 and TRBJ2-7, is GAGVSQSPRYKVTKRGQDVALRCDPISGHVSLYWYRQALGQGPEFLTYFNYEAQQDKSGLPNDRFSAERPEGSISTLTIQRTEQRDSAMYRCASSLTGQGSSEQYFGPGTRLTVT.

In the case of this clone: Other nucleotide sequences in the sample specify the same CDR3. This rearrangement joins TRBV5-1 to TRBJ2-1, with TRBD2 matching over 12 bases. Germline CDR1 and CDR2: SGHRS and YFSETQ. V dropped 0 bases and J dropped 9; count of bases not matched to a gene: 10. This CDR3 region has 17 residues. The CDR3 is CASSLAGASGRAAEQFF. CDR3 DNA sequence: TGCGCCAGCAGCTTGGCCGGAGCTAGCGGGAGGGCCGCTGAGCAGTTCTTC.

This chain connects TRBV28 to TRBJ2-6; D is unclear. Germline values: CDR1 MDHEN, CDR2 SYDVKM. V gave up 6 bases and J gave up 4 bases, with 13 bases separating them. CDR3 length: 15 residues. The CDR3 sequence: CASRPSFSGANVLTF. The CDR3 nucleotides are TGTGCCAGCAGACCGAGCTTTTCAGGGGCCAACGTCCTGACTTTC. Full variable domain (remainder filled in from reference TRBV28 and TRBJ2-6): DVKVTQSSRYLVKRTGEKVFLECVQDMDHENMFWYRQDPGLGLRLIYFSYDVKMKEKGDIPEGYSVSREKKERFSLILESASTNQTSMYLCASRPSFSGANVLTFGAGSRLTVL.

This chain connects TRBV6-1 to TRBJ1-2; TRBD1 matches at 10 bases. CDR1 MNHNS and CDR2 SASEGT come from the germline V gene. This CDR3 is 15 amino acids long. Losses at the gene ends were 4 bases for V and 8 bases for J; bases not matched to a gene: 10. DNA of the CDR3: TGTGCCAGCAGTGGGGATAGACAGGGGGCCGGAGGCTACACCTTC. Protein: CASSGDRQGAGGYTF.

V and J are TRBV28 and TRBJ2-3, with TRBD2 matching over 12 bases. The CDR3 runs to 17 residues. Losses at the gene ends were 5 bases for V and 3 bases for J; bases not matched to a gene: 9. Germline V gene sequence: CDR1 MDHEN, CDR2 SYDVKM. CDR3 region: CASSQPGLAGGTDTQYF. DNA for the CDR3: TGTGCCAGCAGTCAGCCGGGACTAGCGGGTGGAACAGATACGCAGTATTTT.

The rearrangement uses TRBV14 and TRBJ2-1; TRBD2 might be the D (6 bases). Germline values: CDR1 SGHDN, CDR2 FVKESK. This CDR3 comprises 14 residues. V lost 0 bases to trimming and J lost 6 bases, with 9 bases between them. In DNA, the CDR3 is TGTGCCAGCAGCCAAGAGACTAGTTTCAATGAGCAGTTCTTC. As protein: CASSQETSFNEQFF.

The CDR3, as DNA: TGTGCCAGCAGCCCTCGAAACCCCGGGGGGGGTCGAGGCTACACCTTC. Amino acids: CASSPRNPGGGRGYTF. The chain uses TRBV14 and TRBJ1-2; TRBD1 might be the D (5 bases). V lost 4 bases and J 8 bases, leaving 23 bases between the germline ends. CDR1 SGHDN and CDR2 FVKESK come from the germline V gene. There are 16 residues in the CDR3.

The rearrangement joins TRBV6-1 to TRBJ2-2, with unresolved D. CDR3 size: 14 residues. Germline values: CDR1 MNHNS, CDR2 SASEGT. V lost 0 bases and J 5 bases, leaving 7 bases between the germline ends. CDR3 region: CASSEATVTGELFF. In nucleotides, the CDR3 is TGTGCCAGCAGTGAAGCCACAGTAACCGGGGAGCTGTTTTTT.

The chain carries TRBV11-2 and TRBJ2-7, with 9 bases lining up with TRBD1. This CDR3 spans 15 amino acids. Trimming removed 5 bases from V and 3 bases from J; junction bases left unmatched: 8. From germline, CDR1 is SGHAT and CDR2 FQNNGV. The CDR3 region is CASSPTGTGIYEQYF. In DNA, the CDR3 is TGTGCCAGCAGCCCCACCGGGACAGGGATCTACGAGCAGTACTTC.

The chain joins TRBV6-5 to TRBJ1-2; D gene ambiguous. Germline CDR1 and CDR2: MNHEY and SVGAGI. Trimming removed 6 bases from V and 1 base from J, with 9 bases in between. The CDR3 has 13 residues. CDR3 DNA sequence: TGTGCCAGCAGGCTAACCAATAACTATGGCTACACCTTC. Its protein product is CASRLTNNYGYTF.

The chain uses TRBV2 and TRBJ2-3; no definite D call. Germline V CDR1 and CDR2: SNHLY, FYNNEI. Trimming took 3 bases from V and 6 from J, leaving 4 bases between them. The CDR3 is 11 amino acids. The CDR3 DNA is TGTGCCAGCAGTGATTCGGATACGCAGTATTTT. Encoded protein: CASSDSDTQYF.

The genes are TRBV28 and TRBJ1-2; 7 positions agree with TRBD1. The CDR3 is made up of 16 amino acids. Per germline, CDR1 MDHEN and CDR2 SYDVKM. Trimming took 2 bases from V and 3 from J; bases not matched to a gene: 9. The CDR3 protein is CASSLDLEQGHYGYTF. For the CDR3, the DNA is TGTGCCAGCAGTTTAGACCTCGAACAGGGGCACTATGGCTACACCTTC.

The CDR3 DNA is TGCGCCAGCAGCTTAGGGACAGGGGGCCTGGTCGGGGAGCTGTTTTTT. Translated: CASSLGTGGLVGELFF. The chain combines TRBV5-1 with TRBJ2-2; 12 bases align to TRBD1. The V segment lost 2 bases and the J segment 7 bases; nucleotides outside the gene matches: 6. CDR3 length: 16 residues. Germline V gene data show CDR1 as SGHRS and CDR2 as YFSETQ. Combining the CDR3 with reference TRBV5-1 and TRBJ2-2 gives the whole variable domain KAGVTQTPRYLIKTRGQQVTLSCSPISGHRSVSWYQQTPGQGLQFLFEYFSETQRNKGNFPGRFSGRQFSNSRSEMNVSTLELGDSALYLCASSLGTGGLVGELFFGEGSRLTVL.

This sequence joins TRBV28 and TRBJ2-7, with D possibly matching TRBD2 (5 bases). Germline CDR1 MDHEN, CDR2 SYDVKM. The CDR3 sequence is 14 residues long. The V end was cut by 4 bases, the J end by 3 bases, with 13 bases between. CDR3 loop: CASSSIREVYEQYF. The CDR3 DNA reads TGTGCCAGCAGTTCGATCCGGGAAGTCTACGAGCAGTACTTC.

The chain carries TRBV5-4 and TRBJ2-3; 11 bases fit TRBD2. Looked up from germline, CDR1 is SGHNT and CDR2 is YYREEE (reference sequence). The CDR3 totals 16 residues. Unmatched junction bases numbered 7, after V lost 3 bases and J lost 4 bases. The CDR3 region is CASSSLAGGPADTQYF. Here the CDR3 DNA reads TGTGCCAGCAGCTCTTTAGCGGGAGGGCCGGCAGATACGCAGTATTTT.

This rearrangement joins TRBV27 to TRBJ1-5; the D gene is possibly TRBD1 (6 bases). Germline assignment: CDR1 MNHEY and CDR2 SMNVEV (reference sequence). The V and J ends lost 0 bases and 7 bases respectively, with 10 bases between them. This CDR3 has 14 residues. DNA of the CDR3: TGTGCCAGCAGTTTATCCCAAGGGGGACAGCCCCAGCATTTT. Its translation is CASSLSQGGQPQHF.